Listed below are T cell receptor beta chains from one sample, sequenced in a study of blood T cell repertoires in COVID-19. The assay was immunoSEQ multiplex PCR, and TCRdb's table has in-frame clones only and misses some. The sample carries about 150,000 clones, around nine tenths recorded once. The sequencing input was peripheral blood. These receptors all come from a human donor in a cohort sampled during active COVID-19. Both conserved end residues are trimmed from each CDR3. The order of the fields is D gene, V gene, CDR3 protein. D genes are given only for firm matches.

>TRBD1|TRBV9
ASSIGTGGVITEAF
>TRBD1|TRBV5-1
ASSLMGQGSTDTQY
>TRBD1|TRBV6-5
ASSQHQGAVSEAF
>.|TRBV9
ASSPRGLRNEKLF
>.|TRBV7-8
ASSLSPDRRSYEQY
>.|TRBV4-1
ASSQPTASYEQY
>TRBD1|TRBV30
AWKRQGGTEAF
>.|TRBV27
ASSLSVGRNNEQF
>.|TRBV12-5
ASGLSEEFPYEQY
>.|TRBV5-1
ASSLAHGKETQY
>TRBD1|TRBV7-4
ASSLGSDRDYSNQPQH
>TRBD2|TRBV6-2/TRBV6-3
ASSYSRTSGPQETQY
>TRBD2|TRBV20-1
SASSSGLTPYNEQF
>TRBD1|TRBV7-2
ASSEDGTESPSGANVLT
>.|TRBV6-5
ASSSSRGAYEQY
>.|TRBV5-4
ASSLDSSGPEGETQY
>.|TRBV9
ASSESQDGQRYEQY
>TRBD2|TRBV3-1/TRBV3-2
ASSQELSGGAVGTDTQY
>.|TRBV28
ASSLGQRQY
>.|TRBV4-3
ASSQDRSPGNTGELF
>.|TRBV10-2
ASKGGGMETQY
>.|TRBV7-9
ASSLFSDTQY
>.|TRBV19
ASSIQGPGNQPQH
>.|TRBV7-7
ASSLNPNTRATGELF
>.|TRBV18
ASSPRAGEETQY
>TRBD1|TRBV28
ASSSPGQGGIEQY
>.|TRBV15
ATSRDFEGETQY
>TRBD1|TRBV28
ASSLLNRGLGNQPQH
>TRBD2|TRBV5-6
ASSPRLAGVSYNEQF
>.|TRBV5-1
ASSLVDTLSSEAF
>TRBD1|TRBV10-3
AIQEQGARSPLH
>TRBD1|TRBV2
ASSDGTGPYEQY
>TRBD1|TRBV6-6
ASSYAGTGGNEQF
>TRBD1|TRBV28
ATTDRAKETQY
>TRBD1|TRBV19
ASSIRSGQGVFEQY
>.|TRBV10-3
AISDGGDLGETQY
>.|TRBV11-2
ASSLGQQNTEAF
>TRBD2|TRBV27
ASSSTGTRTYEQY
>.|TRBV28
ASSSVSLRGGYT
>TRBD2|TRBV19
ASSIGGYETQY
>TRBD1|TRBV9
ASSGRDRADEQF
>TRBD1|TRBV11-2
ASSRWETGVDTDTQY
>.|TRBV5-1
ASSPTTGREPNYGYT
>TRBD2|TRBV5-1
ASSSSGRAGETQY
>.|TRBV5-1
ASSPPFDSNNEQF
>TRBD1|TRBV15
ATSRGDRSTQY
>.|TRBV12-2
ASRLVLVTRGGSSYEQY
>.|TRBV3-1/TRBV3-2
ASSQDWTPRSGYT
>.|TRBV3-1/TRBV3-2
ASSPGLSPLH
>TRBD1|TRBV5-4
ASSLYTRGLRYSGANVLT
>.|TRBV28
ASTLGGLNTEAF
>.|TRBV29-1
SVGRPNEKLF
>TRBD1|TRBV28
ASSLGGTGTDTQY